These 26 T cell receptor beta chains were all obtained from the same sample, sequenced in a study of blood T cell repertoires in COVID-19. Repertoires were generated with immunoSEQ multiplex PCR, while TCRdb's copy carries only in-frame clones and drops some. The sample yields 140,000 to 150,000 clones, 70% to 90% seen once. Sequenced material: peripheral blood. The receptor set was obtained from a woman aged 55-69 years with COVID-19, enrolled during active disease.

This chain joins TRBV7-3 and TRBJ2-2, with D possibly being TRBD2 (6 bases). Germline V gene data show CDR1 as SGHTA and CDR2 as FQGTGA. The CDR3 loop spans 16 amino acids. Trimming cost V 4 bases and J 2 bases, with 14 bases left between them. The CDR3 loop reads CASSSPRDFNTGELFF. As DNA, the CDR3 is TGTGCCAGCAGCTCCCCCCGGGACTTCAACACCGGGGAGCTGTTTTTT. Complete variable domain (other parts from reference TRBV7-3 and TRBJ2-2): GAGVSQTPSNKVTEKGKYVELRCDPISGHTALYWYRQSLGQGPEFLIYFQGTGAADDSGLPNDRFFAVRPEGSVSTLKIQRTERGDSAVYLCASSSPRDFNTGELFFGEGSRLTVL.

This clone was counted a few times. This sequence joins TRBV9 and TRBJ2-1, with 12 nucleotides matching TRBD2. The V segment lost 4 bases and the J segment 4 bases; nucleotides outside the gene matches: 3. Germline CDR1 and CDR2: SGDLS and YYNGEE. CDR3 size: 15 residues. DNA for the CDR3: TGTGCCAGCAGCTCTAGCGGGGGGGCATACAATGAGCAGTTCTTC. Its translation: CASSSSGGAYNEQFF. Filled out from reference TRBV9 and TRBJ2-1, the complete variable domain reads DSGVTQTPKHLITATGQRVTLRCSPRSGDLSVYWYQQSLDQGLQFLIQYYNGEERAKGNILERFSAQQFPDLHSELNLSSLELGDSALYFCASSSSGGAYNEQFFGPGTRLTVL.

The rearrangement links TRBV29-1 to TRBJ2-7; 8 bases are a match to TRBD1. CDR1 is SQVTM and CDR2 is ANQGSEA in the germline V gene. V lost 6 bases and J lost 5; bases outside the gene matches: 9. The CDR3 sequence is 13 residues long. This CDR3 is CSVSRGRGDEQYF. Here the CDR3 DNA reads TGCAGCGTATCCAGGGGGCGCGGGGACGAGCAGTACTTC.

This rearrangement joins TRBV25-1 to TRBJ1-2, with D unresolved. CDR1 and CDR2 from the germline V gene are MGHDK and SYGVNS. The ends were cut back, 3 bases at V and 4 bases at J, with 6 bases in the middle. The CDR3 extends over 12 amino acids. CDR3 sequence (DNA): TGTGCCAGCAGTGACGGAGGCTATGGCTACACCTTC. Its protein is CASSDGGYGYTF.

This clone was detected once. This rearrangement joins TRBV7-9 to TRBJ1-3; D unclear. Germline CDR1 reads SEHNR; CDR2 reads FQNEAQ (reference sequence). The V end was cut by 2 bases, the J end by 4 bases, with 6 bases between. The CDR3 length is 13 residues. The CDR3 here is CASSLMGGNTIYF. The DNA of the CDR3 is TGTGCCAGCAGCTTAATGGGCGGAAACACCATATATTTT.

This chain links TRBV7-6 with TRBJ2-5; 10 nucleotides line up with TRBD2. The CDR3 consists of 15 residues. Trimming cost V 2 bases and J 5 bases; bases outside gene matches: 5. Germline V lookup: CDR1 SGHVS, CDR2 FNYEAQ. The CDR3 bases are TGTGCCAGCAGCTTACCAGCGGGGGGGCTGGAGACCCAGTACTTC. Encoded protein: CASSLPAGGLETQYF.

The chain links TRBV6-5 to TRBJ1-6, with 7 positions matching TRBD1. The germline V gene encodes CDR1 MNHEY and CDR2 SVGAGI. The CDR3 contains 15 residues. V shed 5 bases and J 3 bases; nucleotides not matched to a gene: 4. The DNA for the CDR3 is TGTGCCAGCAGTCGACAGGGAAGCTATAATTCACCCCTCCACTTT. It is translated as CASSRQGSYNSPLHF.

This chain links TRBV7-3 with TRBJ2-7; 11 nucleotides align to TRBD2. Germline V gives CDR1 SGHTA, CDR2 FQGTGA. V trimming: 4 bases; J trimming: 6 bases; junction bases outside the gene matches: 2. The length of the CDR3 is 13 residues. CDR3 in DNA: TGTGCCAGCAGCTCGCTAGCGGGGGGCGAGCAGTACTTC. Amino acids: CASSSLAGGEQYF.

CDR3: CASSAAGEQYF. The CDR3 nucleotides are TGCGCCAGCAGCGCCGCGGGCGAGCAGTACTTC. The chain recombines TRBV5-1 with TRBJ2-7, with a possible D match to TRBD2 (5 bases). Germline V gives CDR1 SGHRS, CDR2 YFSETQ. The V gene lost 4 bases and the J gene lost 6 bases, with 8 bases spanning the gap. This CDR3 region has 11 residues.

In nucleotides, the CDR3 is TGTGCCAGCAGCTTAACACAAATGAACACCGGGGAGCTGTTTTTT. Translation gives CASSLTQMNTGELFF. The V call is TRBV5-5, the J call TRBJ2-2; D unresolved. The CDR3 loop spans 15 amino acids. Trimming shortened V by 2 bases and J by 1 base, and 9 bases separated the two germline ends. The germline CDR1 and CDR2 sequences are SGHKS and YYEKEE (reference sequence).

CDR3 region: CASSYPASLRTDTQYF. Written as DNA, the CDR3 is TGCGCCAGCAGTTACCCCGCCAGCCTCAGGACAGATACGCAGTATTTT. J is TRBJ2-3 and V is TRBV5-1; no clear D gene. Germline V CDR1 and CDR2: SGHRS, YFSETQ. The CDR3 is 16 residues long. V dropped 5 bases and J dropped 3 bases, with 19 bases sitting between them.

The chain combines TRBV28 with TRBJ1-2; D gene ambiguous. V was shortened by 3 bases and J by 7 bases, with 9 bases between the two germline ends. Germline V lookup: CDR1 MDHEN, CDR2 SYDVKM. The length of the CDR3 is 12 residues. DNA for the CDR3: TGTGCCAGCAGTTTTGCGGGTTTTGGCTACACCTTC. It encodes CASSFAGFGYTF.

The chain couples TRBV11-2 to TRBJ2-1, with 8 bases aligning to TRBD2. The CDR3 extends over 16 amino acids. Germline loops: CDR1 SGHAT, CDR2 FQNNGV. Trimming cost V 5 bases and J 6 bases; bases outside gene matches: 12. The chain's CDR3 is CASSQTPGGPGNEQFF. Written as DNA, the CDR3 is TGTGCCAGCAGCCAAACCCCGGGGGGGCCTGGCAATGAGCAGTTCTTC.

The chain is built from TRBV30 and TRBJ2-5; D remains unclear. The CDR3 runs 11 residues. Trimming took 1 base from V and 3 from J, leaving 3 bases between them. In germline, CDR1 is GTSNPN, CDR2 SVGIG (reference sequence). The CDR3 spells CAWSAKETQYF. The CDR3 DNA follows: TGTGCCTGGAGTGCAAAAGAGACCCAGTACTTC. Full variable domain (rest looked up from reference TRBV30 and TRBJ2-5): SQTIHQWPATLVQPVGSPLSLECTVEGTSNPNLYWYRQAAGRGLQLLFYSVGIGQISSEVPQNLSASRPQDRQFILSSKKLLLSDSGFYLCAWSAKETQYFGPGTRLLVL.

This clone was detected only a few times. The chain links TRBV2 to TRBJ1-5; D possibly corresponds to TRBD1 (6 bases). Germline V CDR1 and CDR2: SNHLY, FYNNEI. This CDR3 has 14 amino acids. V was clipped by 7 bases and J by 7 bases, with 17 bases between them. The CDR3 loop reads CASTRGQSYQPQHF. CDR3 in DNA: TGTGCCAGCACCAGAGGACAGTCATACCAGCCCCAGCATTTT.

The rearrangement links TRBV6-5 to TRBJ2-3, with TRBD2 matching 8 bases. Trimming cost V 4 bases and J 6 bases; bases outside gene matches: 6. The CDR3 runs 14 residues. Germline CDR1 and CDR2: MNHEY and SVGAGI. CDR3 nucleotides: TGTGCCAGCAGTTTATCGGGACTAGAGGATACGCAGTATTTT. Amino acids: CASSLSGLEDTQYF.

The chain joins TRBV10-3 to TRBJ2-7, with D maybe TRBD1 (6 bases). V lost 10 bases, J lost 6 bases, and 16 bases lay in between. This CDR3 has 12 residues. CDR1 is ENHRY and CDR2 is SYGVKD in the germline V gene. In DNA, the CDR3 is TGTGCCACCCAAGGAGACAGGTCCGAGCAGTACTTC. Encoded protein: CATQGDRSEQYF.

This clone occurred a few times. V and J are TRBV7-9 and TRBJ2-1, with TRBD2 matching over 11 bases. Looked up from germline, CDR1 is SEHNR and CDR2 is FQNEAQ (reference sequence). The CDR3 runs 14 residues. The chain's CDR3 is CGLTSGGFLNEQFF. As DNA, the CDR3 is TGTGGCCTTACTAGCGGGGGTTTCTTGAATGAGCAGTTCTTC.

The chain has TRBV4-2 and TRBJ2-7, with TRBD2 identical over 8 bases. The CDR3 covers 14 residues. With V trimmed by 6 bases and J by 7 bases, 11 bases remained unmatched. Germline V gene lookup returns CDR1 LGHNA and CDR2 YNFKEQ. The CDR3 protein is CASRLNSGVEEQYF. DNA for the CDR3: TGTGCCAGCAGGCTCAATAGCGGGGTTGAAGAGCAGTACTTC.

This chain links TRBV18 with TRBJ2-7, with a tentative D call TRBD1 (6 bases). V was shortened by 2 bases and J by 4 bases, with 9 bases between the two germline ends. Germline-derived CDR1 and CDR2 are KGHSH and LQKENI. The CDR3 runs 13 residues. The CDR3 DNA follows: TGTGCCAGCTCACCAGGCAGGGGTTACGAGCAGTACTTC. Translating it yields CASSPGRGYEQYF.

This clone appeared a single time. The DNA of the CDR3 is TGTGCCAGCAGTTCCGTACAGGGCCGCAATGAGCAGTTCTTC. Protein sequence: CASSSVQGRNEQFF. The gene calls are TRBV6-5 and TRBJ2-1; TRBD1 might be the D (6 bases). Germline lookup yields CDR1 MNHEY and CDR2 SVGAGI. The V and J ends lost 4 bases and 6 bases respectively, with 13 bases between them. The CDR3 is made up of 14 amino acids.

The chain uses TRBV5-1 and TRBJ2-5; 9 bases match TRBD2. Germline CDR1 is SGHRS and CDR2 is YFSETQ. The CDR3 runs 15 residues. V shed 2 bases and J 1 base; nucleotides not matched to a gene: 3. As DNA, the CDR3 is TGCGCCAGCAGCTTTCTAGCGGGGACCCAAGAGACCCAGTACTTC. Its protein is CASSFLAGTQETQYF. The whole variable domain, filled in from reference TRBV5-1 and TRBJ2-5, reads KAGVTQTPRYLIKTRGQQVTLSCSPISGHRSVSWYQQTPGQGLQFLFEYFSETQRNKGNFPGRFSGRQFSNSRSEMNVSTLELGDSALYLCASSFLAGTQETQYFGPGTRLLVL.

The V and J genes are TRBV24-1 and TRBJ2-5; TRBD1 agrees at 7 bases. CDR3 length: 16 amino acids. In germline, CDR1 is KGHDR, CDR2 SFDVKD. The J segment lost 2 bases and the V segment lost 3 bases, leaving 8 bases of the junction unmatched. In DNA, the CDR3 is TGTGCCACCAGTGATCCAACCGGGACAGAGCAAGAGACCCAGTACTTC. Translating it yields CATSDPTGTEQETQYF.

The chain recombines TRBV2 with TRBJ1-5, with 8 bases fitting TRBD1. J gave up 7 bases and V 4 bases, and 6 bases lay outside the gene matches. CDR3 length equals 14 residues. Germline V gene data show CDR1 as SNHLY and CDR2 as FYNNEI. The CDR3 here is CASSGQGMGQPQHF. The CDR3, as DNA: TGTGCCAGCAGTGGACAGGGGATGGGACAGCCCCAGCATTTT.

This clone was seen a handful of times. The chain couples TRBV11-2 to TRBJ2-1; 8 bases fit TRBD2. The CDR3 is 15 residues long. Germline-derived CDR1 and CDR2 are SGHAT and FQNNGV. J gave up 6 bases and V 5 bases, and 9 bases lay outside the gene matches. The CDR3 region is CASSPPSGGFNEQFF. In nucleotides, the CDR3 is TGTGCCAGCAGCCCCCCGAGCGGGGGTTTCAATGAGCAGTTCTTC.

The chain links TRBV6-5 to TRBJ2-7; D unresolved. V shed 6 bases and J shed 0 bases, with 6 bases lying between them. Germline CDR1 reads MNHEY; CDR2 reads SVGAGI. CDR3 length equals 12 residues. CDR3 coding DNA: TGTGCCAGCAGCCGCGGCTCCTACGAGCAGTACTTC. Amino acids: CASSRGSYEQYF.